The entry below gives a single T cell receptor beta chain sequence along with its context. Libraries were prepared by immunoSEQ multiplex PCR; TCRdb keeps only in-frame clonotypes and omits some of them. Among 250,000 or so clones listed, 88% were seen once. The source of the sample is a study of blood T cell repertoires in COVID-19. Per germline, CDR1 LNHNV and CDR2 YYDKDF (reference sequence). V lost 1 base and J lost 2; bases outside the gene matches: 4. The CDR3 has 17 amino acids. The J gene is TRBJ2-5, the V gene TRBV15; 13 bases line up with TRBD2. The sequencing input was PBMCs or T cells enriched from blood (not recorded which). The TCR comes from a woman between 40 and 50 years old who had been exposed to COVID-19. In DNA form, the CDR3 reads TGTGCCACCAGCAGAGGATGGACTAGCGGGGGTCAAGAGACCCAGTACTTC. It specifies CATSRGWTSGGQETQYF. The full variable domain, completed using reference TRBV15 and TRBJ2-5, is DAMVIQNPRYQVTQFGKPVTLSCSQTLNHNVMYWYQQKSSQAPKLLFHYYDKDFNNEADTPDNFQSRRPNTSFCFLDIRSPGLGDTAMYLCATSRGWTSGGQETQYFGPGTRLLVL.